The 26 T cell receptor beta chains reported below all come from one sample, sequenced in a study of T-cell reconstitution after alpha-beta-depleted transplantation in children. Unique molecular identifiers were incorporated into the prepared TCRbeta library. Via MiXCR, TCRdb re-called the PCR reads, giving one row per CDR3 protein. The table includes hundreds of thousands of distinct CDR3 sequences, over 10% detected once. The specimen comprised PBMCs, mostly from graft donor cells, sampled 360 days after TCRalphabeta/CD19-depleted stem cell transplant. Receptors were obtained from a male patient aged 5 to 17 who had a stem cell transplant for acute myeloid leukemia, so the T cells may come from the graft donor.

J is TRBJ2-7 and V is TRBV20-1, with 10 positions matching TRBD2. V lost 7 bases and J lost 2; bases outside the gene matches: 5. Germline assignment: CDR1 DFQATT and CDR2 SNEGSKA (reference sequence). The CDR3 length is 13 residues. The CDR3 DNA sequence: TGCAGTGGCAGGACTAGCGGACCCTACGAGCAGTACTTC. Protein sequence: CSGRTSGPYEQYF.

The rearrangement links TRBV20-1 to TRBJ2-3, with 13 bases fitting TRBD2. The CDR3 extends over 16 amino acids. Trimming cost V 3 bases and J 2 bases; bases outside gene matches: 5. Germline V lookup: CDR1 DFQATT, CDR2 SNEGSKA (reference sequence). The CDR3 is CSARGGTSGTTDTQYF. The CDR3 DNA follows: TGCAGTGCTAGGGGCGGGACTAGCGGGACCACAGATACGCAGTATTTT.

This clonotype has ten or more counts. This sequence joins TRBV5-1 and TRBJ2-7; D may be TRBD2 (6 bases). V lost 4 bases, J lost 0 bases, and 14 bases lay in between. CDR1 is SGHRS and CDR2 is YFSETQ in the germline V gene. The CDR3 spans 15 residues. The CDR3 nucleotides are TGCGCCAGCAGCCCCGGAGGGCTACCCTCCTACGAGCAGTACTTC. Protein product: CASSPGGLPSYEQYF.

The rearrangement links TRBV5-1 to TRBJ2-1; D gene uncertain. Germline loops: CDR1 SGHRS, CDR2 YFSETQ. The CDR3 sequence is 12 residues long. Trimming left V 4 bases short and J 5 bases short, with 7 bases between. CDR3 nucleotide sequence: TGCGCCAGCAGCCCCCCCCACAATGAGCAGTTCTTC. Encoded protein: CASSPPHNEQFF.

At least ten counts were recorded for this clonotype. V is TRBV20-1 and J is TRBJ2-2; 9 bases are shared with TRBD2. Trimming at V came to 0 bases and at J to 2 bases, leaving 10 bases not matched to a gene. The length of the CDR3 is 18 residues. In germline, CDR1 is DFQATT, CDR2 SNEGSKA (reference sequence). This CDR3 reads CSAREREGALRNTGELFF. The CDR3 DNA sequence: TGCAGTGCTAGAGAGCGGGAGGGGGCTCTTCGAAACACCGGGGAGCTGTTTTTT.

The DNA for the CDR3 is TGTGCCAGCAGCCAGCCACCACAGGGCCACTCTGGAAACACCATATATTTT. Protein sequence: CASSQPPQGHSGNTIYF. The chain couples TRBV4-2 to TRBJ1-3; a possible D gene is TRBD1 (6 bases). This CDR3 comprises 17 residues. Germline CDR1 reads LGHNA; CDR2 reads YNFKEQ. Trimming removed 3 bases from V and 0 bases from J, with 15 bases in between.

This clonotype was found many times. The rearrangement links TRBV9 to TRBJ2-4, with 7 bases aligning to TRBD1. CDR1 and CDR2 (germline): SGDLS, YYNGEE. Trimming cost V 2 bases and J 5 bases; bases outside gene matches: 1. This CDR3 has 13 residues. The CDR3 protein is CASSVTGQNIQYF. The CDR3 nucleotides read TGTGCCAGCAGCGTGACAGGGCAAAACATTCAGTACTTC.

This clonotype was observed a handful of times. The chain recombines TRBV28 with TRBJ2-2; 9 bases map to TRBD2. The ends lost 3 bases at V and 6 bases at J; junction bases unmatched: 11. The CDR3 contains 17 residues. The germline V gene has CDR1 MDHEN and CDR2 SYDVKM. CDR3 DNA: TGTGCCAGCAGTTTCCCCAGCCCACTAGCGGGTGCCGGGGAGCTGTTTTTT. Residues: CASSFPSPLAGAGELFF.

This clonotype was detected only a few times. V gene TRBV6-1 combines with J gene TRBJ2-7, with 10 bases lining up with TRBD1. Germline CDR1 reads MNHNS; CDR2 reads SASEGT. The junction had 11 bases not matched to a gene; V was cut back by 6 bases and J by 3 bases. The CDR3 has 16 amino acids. The CDR3 loop is CASRQDRGLILYEQYF. CDR3 nucleotides: TGTGCCAGCAGGCAAGACAGGGGGCTTATCCTCTACGAGCAGTACTTC.

At least ten counts were recorded for this clonotype. The rearrangement uses TRBV29-1 and TRBJ2-2, with D possibly being TRBD2 (6 bases). Trimming removed 5 bases at V and 4 bases at J, with 14 bases between. The CDR3 spans 14 residues. The germline gives CDR1 SQVTM, CDR2 ANQGSEA. CDR3 protein: CSVLTGTATGELFF. CDR3 DNA sequence: TGCAGCGTTCTTACCGGGACTGCCACCGGGGAGCTGTTTTTT.

This clonotype was recorded at least ten times. The rearrangement joins TRBV4-3 to TRBJ2-6, with 10 bases lining up with TRBD1. Germline V CDR1 and CDR2: LGHNA, YSLEER. With 0 bases clipped from V and 3 bases from J, the junction kept 5 bases outside the gene matches. The CDR3 spans 18 residues. CDR3 amino acids: CASSQDGTGVGGANVLTF. Written as DNA, the CDR3 is TGCGCCAGCAGCCAAGATGGGACAGGGGTTGGTGGGGCCAACGTCCTGACTTTC.

The rearrangement links TRBV4-3 to TRBJ1-5; D ambiguous. CDR3 length equals 14 residues. CDR1 LGHNA and CDR2 YSLEER come from the germline V gene. Trimming left V 3 bases short and J 7 bases short, with 13 bases between. CDR3 coding DNA: TGCGCCAGCAGCCAGTTAGTTTTTCGCCAGCCCCAGCATTTT. This gives the protein CASSQLVFRQPQHF.

In its sample, this clonotype was seen a few times. This chain uses TRBV18 with TRBJ2-1, with 11 bases aligning to TRBD2. Germline loops: CDR1 KGHSH, CDR2 LQKENI. The V gene end was trimmed by 3 bases and the J gene end by 2 bases; junction bases not matched to a gene: 9. The CDR3 is made up of 18 amino acids. Here the CDR3 reads CASSPRAPLAGAYNEQFF. CDR3 coding DNA: TGTGCCAGCTCACCGAGGGCCCCACTAGCGGGAGCCTACAATGAGCAGTTCTTC. Supplemented by reference TRBV18 and TRBJ2-1, the full variable domain reads NAGVMQNPRHLVRRRGQEARLRCSPMKGHSHVYWYRQLPEEGLKFMVYLQKENIIDESGMPKERFSAEFPKEGPSILRIQQVVRGDSAAYFCASSPRAPLAGAYNEQFFGPGTRLTVL.

This clonotype appeared many times. The rearrangement joins TRBV9 to TRBJ1-4; D not resolved. CDR3 length: 15 amino acids. Germline V gene lookup returns CDR1 SGDLS and CDR2 YYNGEE. Trimming cost V 1 base and J 5 bases, with 12 bases left between them. The CDR3 bases are TGTGCCAGCAGCGTAAGGACGGCTCCGAATGAAAAACTGTTTTTT. Amino acids: CASSVRTAPNEKLFF.

This clonotype was seen a few times. The gene calls are TRBV29-1 and TRBJ2-1; 11 positions match TRBD2. This CDR3 has 21 residues. Germline CDR1 SQVTM, CDR2 ANQGSEA. Trimming cost V 0 bases and J 10 bases; bases outside gene matches: 26. The CDR3 sequence is CSVEDLVGDGILAGGPGEQFF. The CDR3 nucleotides are TGCAGCGTTGAAGATCTCGTAGGGGACGGGATCTTAGCGGGAGGGCCCGGGGAGCAGTTCTTC.

The chain couples TRBV7-2 to TRBJ1-4; D is undetermined. The CDR3 runs to 16 residues. The ends were cut back, 2 bases at V and 0 bases at J, with 10 bases in the middle. Germline V gene sequence: CDR1 SGHTA, CDR2 FQGNSA. CDR3 nucleotides: TGTGCCAGCAGCTTAAACGCGTTAACAACTAATGAAAAACTGTTTTTT. Protein sequence: CASSLNALTTNEKLFF.

This clonotype was seen a handful of times. The V call is TRBV11-2, the J call TRBJ2-1, with 10 bases matching TRBD2. Germline V CDR1 and CDR2: SGHAT, FQNNGV. This CDR3 comprises 14 residues. With V trimmed by 2 bases and J by 14 bases, 9 bases remained unmatched. CDR3 sequence (DNA): TGTGCCAGCAGCTTACTAGTAGCGGGAGGCCCGGAGTTCTTC. Amino acids: CASSLLVAGGPEFF.

This rearrangement joins TRBV18 to TRBJ1-2; TRBD1 is a possible D gene (5 bases). Deletions cut 4 bases from V and 9 bases from J, with 18 bases between. The CDR3 is 14 amino acids. From germline, CDR1 is KGHSH and CDR2 LQKENI. DNA for the CDR3: TGTGCCAGCTCACTCTCTTTTAAAGGACACAGCTACACCTTC. As protein: CASSLSFKGHSYTF.

The table lists this clonotype with many counts. V and J are TRBV29-1 and TRBJ2-5; 8 nucleotides match TRBD1. Germline CDR1 is SQVTM and CDR2 is ANQGSEA. With V trimmed by 3 bases and J by 5 bases, 8 bases remained unmatched. The CDR3 consists of 14 residues. CDR3 amino acids: CSVDPPGGRETQYF. CDR3 nucleotide sequence: TGCAGCGTTGATCCCCCAGGGGGCCGGGAGACCCAGTACTTC.

This clonotype has more than one count but fewer than ten. CDR3 DNA sequence: TGTGCCATCAGTGAGTCGAGGGCAGGACGGGAGACCCAGTACTTC. Residues: CAISESRAGRETQYF. The chain links TRBV10-3 to TRBJ2-5, with D tentatively TRBD2 (5 bases). The CDR3 consists of 15 residues. With 0 bases removed from V and 5 bases from J, the gap between germline ends came to 13 bases. Germline CDR1 reads ENHRY; CDR2 reads SYGVKD.

The chain is built from TRBV11-1 and TRBJ2-7; 9 bases match TRBD1. Trimming removed 6 bases from V and 6 bases from J; junction bases left unmatched: 9. CDR3 length: 14 residues. Germline lookup yields CDR1 SGHAT and CDR2 FQDESV (reference sequence). In DNA, the CDR3 is TGTGCCAGCAGTCCCGGGACAGGGCTTGCCGAGCAGTACTTC. Protein product: CASSPGTGLAEQYF.

The table lists this clonotype with a few counts. The V call is TRBV20-1, the J call TRBJ1-1; no reliable D call. Deletions cut 0 bases from V and 7 bases from J, with 15 bases between. This CDR3 is 14 amino acids long. The V gene's germline CDR1 is DFQATT and CDR2 SNEGSKA (reference sequence). CDR3 in amino acids: CSARDGRGFGEAFF. CDR3 DNA sequence: TGCAGTGCTAGAGACGGACGTGGGTTTGGTGAAGCTTTCTTT.

This clonotype was counted a single time. This chain joins TRBV7-2 and TRBJ2-7, with 11 bases aligning to TRBD2. This CDR3 comprises 14 residues. V lost 5 bases to trimming and J lost 2 bases; unmatched junction nucleotides: 2. Germline V gene sequence: CDR1 SGHTA, CDR2 FQGNSA. The CDR3 spells CASSGLAGPYEQYF. As DNA, the CDR3 is TGTGCCAGCAGCGGACTAGCGGGTCCCTACGAGCAGTACTTC.

This clonotype was counted at least ten times. This chain uses TRBV12-3 or TRBV12-4 with TRBJ2-1, with no clear D. This CDR3 is 14 amino acids long. The germline V and J ends were trimmed by 3 bases and 0 bases, with 6 bases remaining between them. The CDR3 loop reads CASSLRPSYNEQFF. CDR3 sequence (DNA): TGTGCCAGCAGTTTGAGACCCTCCTACAATGAGCAGTTCTTC.

On this clonotype: A clone one base away is much larger, so this may be a read error. The J gene is TRBJ2-5, the V gene TRBV12-3 or TRBV12-4, with 7 positions matching TRBD1. This CDR3 spans 13 amino acids. For the CDR3, the DNA is TGTGCCAGCAGTCCCGGGACAGAAGAGACCCAGTGCTTC. Translated, it gives CASSPGTEETQCF.

This clonotype was seen only a few times. The chain has TRBV7-2 and TRBJ2-7; possible D gene TRBD1, 5 bases. V was clipped by 4 bases and J by 4 bases, with 20 bases between them. Germline V gives CDR1 SGHTA, CDR2 FQGNSA. CDR3 length equals 16 residues. In DNA form, the CDR3 reads TGTGCCAGCAGCTACTTGGCGCCCCCGAAGGGGTACGAGCAGTACTTC. Its protein product is CASSYLAPPKGYEQYF. Supplemented by reference TRBV7-2 and TRBJ2-7, the full variable domain reads GAGVSQSPSNKVTEKGKDVELRCDPISGHTALYWYRQSLGQGLEFLIYFQGNSAPDKSGLPSDRFSAERTGGSVSTLTIQRTQQEDSAVYLCASSYLAPPKGYEQYFGPGTRLTVT.